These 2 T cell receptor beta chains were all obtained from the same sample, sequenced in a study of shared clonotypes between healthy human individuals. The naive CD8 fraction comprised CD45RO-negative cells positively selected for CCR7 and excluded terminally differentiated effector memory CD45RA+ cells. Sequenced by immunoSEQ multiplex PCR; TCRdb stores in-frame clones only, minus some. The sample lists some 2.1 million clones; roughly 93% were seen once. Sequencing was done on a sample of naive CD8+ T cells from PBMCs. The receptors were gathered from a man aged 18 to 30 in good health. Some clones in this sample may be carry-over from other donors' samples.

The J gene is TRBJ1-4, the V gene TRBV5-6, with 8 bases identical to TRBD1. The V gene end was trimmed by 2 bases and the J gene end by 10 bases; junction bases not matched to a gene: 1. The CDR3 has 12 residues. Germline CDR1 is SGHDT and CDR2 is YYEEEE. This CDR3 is CASSFTGGKLFF. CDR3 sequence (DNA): TGTGCCAGCAGCTTTACAGGGGGAAAACTGTTTTTT. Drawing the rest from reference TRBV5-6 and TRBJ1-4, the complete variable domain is DAGVTQSPTHLIKTRGQQVTLRCSPKSGHDTVSWYQQALGQGPQFIFQYYEEEERQRGNFPDRFSGHQFPNYSSELNVNALLLGDSALYLCASSFTGGKLFFGSGTQLSVL.

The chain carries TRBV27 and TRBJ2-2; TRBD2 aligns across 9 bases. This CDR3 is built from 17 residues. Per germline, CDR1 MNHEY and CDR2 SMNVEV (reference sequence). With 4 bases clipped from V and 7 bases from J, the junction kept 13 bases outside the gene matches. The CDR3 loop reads CASSSRGFSGSNGELFF. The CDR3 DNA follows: TGTGCCAGCAGTTCCAGAGGGTTTAGCGGGAGTAACGGGGAGCTGTTTTTT.